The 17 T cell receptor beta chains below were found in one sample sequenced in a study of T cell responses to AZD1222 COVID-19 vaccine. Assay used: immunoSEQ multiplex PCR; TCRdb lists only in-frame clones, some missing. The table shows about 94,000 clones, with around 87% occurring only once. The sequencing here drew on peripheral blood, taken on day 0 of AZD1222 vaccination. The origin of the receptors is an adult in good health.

The DNA for the CDR3 is TGTGCCAGCAGCGAAAGTGCAACTAATGAAAAACTGTTTTTT. Its protein product is CASSESATNEKLFF. The gene calls are TRBV14 and TRBJ1-4; D is unresolved. V lost 5 bases and J lost 0, with 7 bases in between. The V gene's germline CDR1 is SGHDN and CDR2 FVKESK. The CDR3 loop spans 14 amino acids.

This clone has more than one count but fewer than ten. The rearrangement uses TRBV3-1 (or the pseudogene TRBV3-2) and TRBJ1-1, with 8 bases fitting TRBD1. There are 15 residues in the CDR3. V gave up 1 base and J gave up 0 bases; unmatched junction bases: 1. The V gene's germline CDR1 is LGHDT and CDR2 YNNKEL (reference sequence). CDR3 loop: CASSQGTGMNTEAFF. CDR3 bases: TGTGCCAGCAGCCAAGGGACAGGGATGAACACTGAAGCTTTCTTT.

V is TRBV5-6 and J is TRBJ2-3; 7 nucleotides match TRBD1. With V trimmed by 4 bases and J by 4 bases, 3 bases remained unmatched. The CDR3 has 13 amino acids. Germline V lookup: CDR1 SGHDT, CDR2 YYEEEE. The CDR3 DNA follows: TGTGCCAGCAGCACAGACAGGGCAGATACGCAGTATTTT. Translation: CASSTDRADTQYF. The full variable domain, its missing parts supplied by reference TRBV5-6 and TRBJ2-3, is DAGVTQSPTHLIKTRGQQVTLRCSPKSGHDTVSWYQQALGQGPQFIFQYYEEEERQRGNFPDRFSGHQFPNYSSELNVNALLLGDSALYLCASSTDRADTQYFGPGTRLTVL.

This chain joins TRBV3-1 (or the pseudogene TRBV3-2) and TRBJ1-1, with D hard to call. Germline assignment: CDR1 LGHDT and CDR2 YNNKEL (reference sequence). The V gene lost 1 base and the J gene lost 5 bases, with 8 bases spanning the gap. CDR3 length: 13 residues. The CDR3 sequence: CASSQVRGTEAFF. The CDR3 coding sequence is TGTGCCAGCAGCCAAGTACGGGGAACTGAAGCTTTCTTT.

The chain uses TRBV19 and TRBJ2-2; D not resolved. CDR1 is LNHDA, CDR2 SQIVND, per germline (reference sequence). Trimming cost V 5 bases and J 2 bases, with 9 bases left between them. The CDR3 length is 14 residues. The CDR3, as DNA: TGTGCCAGTAGTCCCGGTTTTAACACCGGGGAGCTGTTTTTT. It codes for CASSPGFNTGELFF. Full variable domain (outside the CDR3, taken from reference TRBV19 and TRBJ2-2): DGGITQSPKYLFRKEGQNVTLSCEQNLNHDAMYWYRQDPGQGLRLIYYSQIVNDFQKGDIAEGYSVSREKKESFPLTVTSAQKNPTAFYLCASSPGFNTGELFFGEGSRLTVL.

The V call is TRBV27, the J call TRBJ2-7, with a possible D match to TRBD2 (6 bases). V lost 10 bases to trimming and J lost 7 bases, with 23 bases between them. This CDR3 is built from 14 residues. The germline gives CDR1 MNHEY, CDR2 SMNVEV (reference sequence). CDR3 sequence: CATNRGDRTGEQYF. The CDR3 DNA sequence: TGTGCCACCAACCGCGGGGATAGGACGGGGGAGCAGTACTTC.

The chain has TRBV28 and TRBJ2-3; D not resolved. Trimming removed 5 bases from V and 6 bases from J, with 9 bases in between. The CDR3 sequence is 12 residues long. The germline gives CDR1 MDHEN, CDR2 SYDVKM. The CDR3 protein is CASSPWRDTQYF. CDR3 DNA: TGTGCCAGCAGTCCATGGCGGGATACGCAGTATTTT.

This chain's CDR3 is CASSSSPTGSHEQYF. In DNA form, the CDR3 reads TGTGCCAGCAGCTCCTCTCCGACAGGGTCCCACGAGCAGTACTTC. The chain joins TRBV7-3 to TRBJ2-7, with 7 bases matching TRBD1. The V gene's germline CDR1 is SGHTA and CDR2 FQGTGA. CDR3 length: 15 residues. Unmatched junction bases numbered 11, after V lost 4 bases and J lost 5 bases.

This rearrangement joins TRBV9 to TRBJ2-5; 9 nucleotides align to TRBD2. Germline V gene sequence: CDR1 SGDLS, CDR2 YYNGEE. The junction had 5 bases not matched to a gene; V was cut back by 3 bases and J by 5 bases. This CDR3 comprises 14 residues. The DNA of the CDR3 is TGTGCCAGCAGCGCCGGGACTAGCCCCGAGACCCAGTACTTC. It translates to CASSAGTSPETQYF.

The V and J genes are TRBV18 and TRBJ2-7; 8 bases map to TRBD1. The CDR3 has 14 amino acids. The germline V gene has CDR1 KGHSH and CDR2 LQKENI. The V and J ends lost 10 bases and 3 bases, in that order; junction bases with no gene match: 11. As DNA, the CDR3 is TGTGCCACAAAGGGGGCAGGGGGCCTCTACGAGCAGTACTTC. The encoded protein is CATKGAGGLYEQYF.

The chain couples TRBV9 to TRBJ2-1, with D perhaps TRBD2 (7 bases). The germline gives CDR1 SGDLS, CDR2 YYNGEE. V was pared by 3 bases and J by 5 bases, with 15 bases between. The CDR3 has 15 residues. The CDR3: CASSGRGGPNNEQFF. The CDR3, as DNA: TGTGCCAGCAGCGGAAGGGGGGGACCCAACAATGAGCAGTTCTTC.

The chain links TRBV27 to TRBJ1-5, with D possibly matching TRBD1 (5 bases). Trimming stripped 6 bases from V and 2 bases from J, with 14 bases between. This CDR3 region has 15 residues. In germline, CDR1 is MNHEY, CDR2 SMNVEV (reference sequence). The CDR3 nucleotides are TGTGCCAGCAGGCCCGGGGACGGTGGCAATCAGCCCCAGCATTTT. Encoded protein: CASRPGDGGNQPQHF.

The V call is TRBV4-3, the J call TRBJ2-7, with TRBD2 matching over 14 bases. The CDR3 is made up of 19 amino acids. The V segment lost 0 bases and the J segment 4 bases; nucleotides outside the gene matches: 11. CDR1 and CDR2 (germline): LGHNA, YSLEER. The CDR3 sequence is CASSQDWTSGGPYSYEQYF. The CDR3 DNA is TGCGCCAGCAGCCAAGATTGGACTAGCGGGGGGCCCTACTCATACGAGCAGTACTTC.

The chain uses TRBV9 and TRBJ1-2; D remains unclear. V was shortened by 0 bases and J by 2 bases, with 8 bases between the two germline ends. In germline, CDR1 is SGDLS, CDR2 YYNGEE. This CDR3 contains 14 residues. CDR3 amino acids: CASSVDPDNYGYTF. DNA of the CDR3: TGTGCCAGCAGCGTAGACCCAGACAACTATGGCTACACCTTC.

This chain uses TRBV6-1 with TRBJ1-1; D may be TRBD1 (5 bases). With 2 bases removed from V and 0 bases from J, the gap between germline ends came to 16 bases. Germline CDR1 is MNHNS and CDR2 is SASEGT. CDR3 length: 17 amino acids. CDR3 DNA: TGTGCCAGCAGTGAAATAAAGCGTCGACAGATGAACACTGAAGCTTTCTTT. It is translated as CASSEIKRRQMNTEAFF.

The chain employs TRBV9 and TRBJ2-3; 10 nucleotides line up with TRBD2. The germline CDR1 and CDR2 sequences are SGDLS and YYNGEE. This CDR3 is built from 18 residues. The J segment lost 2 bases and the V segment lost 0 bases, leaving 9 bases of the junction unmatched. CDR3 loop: CASSVAPPSGGVTDTQYF. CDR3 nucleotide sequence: TGTGCCAGCAGCGTAGCCCCGCCTAGCGGGGGTGTCACAGATACGCAGTATTTT. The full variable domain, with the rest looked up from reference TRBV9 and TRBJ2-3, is DSGVTQTPKHLITATGQRVTLRCSPRSGDLSVYWYQQSLDQGLQFLIQYYNGEERAKGNILERFSAQQFPDLHSELNLSSLELGDSALYFCASSVAPPSGGVTDTQYFGPGTRLTVL.

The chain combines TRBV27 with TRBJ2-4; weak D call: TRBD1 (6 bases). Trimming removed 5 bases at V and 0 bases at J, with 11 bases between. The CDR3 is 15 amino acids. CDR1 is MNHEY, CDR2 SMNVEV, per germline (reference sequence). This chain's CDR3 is CASSLGGQAKNIQYF. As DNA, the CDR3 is TGTGCCAGCAGTCTAGGGGGACAAGCCAAAAACATTCAGTACTTC.